Included here is one T cell receptor (beta chain) sequence, with context. Its antigen is still unknown. This entry comes from a study of PD-L1 blockade in urothelial cancer. The study's findings and limits: Pretreatment TCR clonality in blood, when below the median, was predictive of better survival.

This CDR3 contains 13 residues. Between the trimmed V and J ends, which lost 4 bases and 4 bases, there was a span of 12 bases. Germline assignment: CDR1 SGHKS and CDR2 YYEKEE (reference sequence). Repertoires were generated with immunoSEQ multiplex PCR, while TCRdb's copy carries only in-frame clones and drops some. The sample records some 120,000 clones, 80% to 95% being singletons. Time point indicated: peripheral blood 6 weeks after treatment start. Sequencing was performed on PBMCs, taken around atezolizumab (anti-PD-L1) treatment. The clonotype was recovered from a man in his 60s with urothelial cancer. This chain connects TRBV5-5 to TRBJ2-7; possibly TRBD1 for D (6 bases). The DNA of the CDR3 is TGTGCCAGCAGCCCCCAACAGGGTTACGAGCAGTACTTC. The encoded protein is CASSPQQGYEQYF.